These 22 T cell receptor beta chains originate from one sample sequenced in a study of T cells in Graves' hyperthyroidism and ophthalmopathy. The investigators amplified TCR beta CDR3 regions from RNA transcripts. First-round RT-PCR targeting the TCR CDR3 was performed with the HTBI primer set. MiXCR, run by TCRdb on the multiplex PCR reads, gives a single entry per CDR3 protein. The sample contains approximately 480,000 distinct CDR3 sequences, less than 25% of which appear only once. Input material: blood. These TCRs come from a man aged 18 to 30 with Graves' hyperthyroidism.

This clonotype was counted ten times or more. The rearrangement joins TRBV28 to TRBJ1-3; D not resolved. Between the trimmed V and J ends, which lost 10 bases and 0 bases, there was a span of 13 bases. The CDR3 is made up of 14 amino acids. Germline assignment: CDR1 MDHEN and CDR2 SYDVKM. The CDR3 DNA reads TGTGCCATTCACCCGGGCCTCTCTGGAAACACCATATATTTT. It codes for CAIHPGLSGNTIYF.

The rearrangement uses TRBV5-1 and TRBJ2-7, with 9 bases aligning to TRBD1. The CDR3 runs to 16 residues. The V segment lost 0 bases and the J segment 5 bases; nucleotides outside the gene matches: 9. Germline lookup yields CDR1 SGHRS and CDR2 YFSETQ. The CDR3 region has the DNA TGCGCCAGCAGCTTGGCCGGGACAGGGCAGGTCAACGAGCAGTACTTC. This gives the protein CASSLAGTGQVNEQYF. Full variable domain (missing parts from reference TRBV5-1 and TRBJ2-7): KAGVTQTPRYLIKTRGQQVTLSCSPISGHRSVSWYQQTPGQGLQFLFEYFSETQRNKGNFPGRFSGRQFSNSRSEMNVSTLELGDSALYLCASSLAGTGQVNEQYFGPGTRLTVT.

This clonotype has ten or more counts. The rearrangement uses TRBV6-2 or TRBV6-3 and TRBJ2-5; D could derive from TRBD1 or TRBD2 (5 bases each). Trimming cost V 6 bases and J 1 base, with 18 bases left between them. Germline V CDR1 and CDR2: MNHEY, SVGEGT. The CDR3 runs to 16 residues. Here the CDR3 reads CASSPRDRRSQETQYF. The CDR3 coding sequence is TGTGCCAGCAGCCCAAGGGACCGGAGGTCCCAAGAGACCCAGTACTTC.

This clonotype was observed at least ten times. The chain combines TRBV2 with TRBJ2-5; D perhaps matches TRBD2 (6 bases). The CDR3 sequence is 17 residues long. Germline CDR1 reads SNHLY; CDR2 reads FYNNEI. Trimming removed 7 bases at V and 2 bases at J, with 23 bases between. CDR3 sequence reads: CASMERAGIAPQETQYF. In DNA, the CDR3 is TGTGCCAGCATGGAGAGGGCGGGGATAGCACCACAAGAGACCCAGTACTTC.

This clonotype was detected many times. The gene calls are TRBV7-6 and TRBJ1-1, with D unclear. CDR1 is SGHVS, CDR2 FNYEAQ, per germline. The length of the CDR3 is 14 residues. Trimming removed 5 bases at V and 3 bases at J, with 13 bases between. This CDR3 is CASSPLTKDTEAFF. DNA of the CDR3: TGTGCCAGCAGCCCACTAACAAAGGACACTGAAGCTTTCTTT.

This clonotype was detected only a few times. This could be a read error, since a much larger clone is one nucleotide away. The V and J genes are TRBV7-2 and TRBJ1-1; D remains unclear. Germline V gene sequence: CDR1 SGHTA, CDR2 FQGNSA. The CDR3 runs to 14 residues. V gave up 1 base and J gave up 4 bases, with 10 bases separating them. CDR3 bases: TGTACCAGCAGCTTAGATCCGGTGAGCACTGAAGCTTTCTTT. Translating it yields CTSSLDPVSTEAFF. Complete variable domain (other parts from reference TRBV7-2 and TRBJ1-1): GAGVSQSPSNKVTEKGKDVELRCDPISGHTALYWYRQSLGQGLEFLIYFQGNSAPDKSGLPSDRFSAERTGGSVSTLTIQRTQQEDSAVYLCTSSLDPVSTEAFFGQGTRLTVV.

Ten or more counts support this clonotype. This chain links TRBV12-5 with TRBJ1-1, with D possibly matching TRBD1 (5 bases). Trimming took 8 bases from V and 4 from J, leaving 17 bases between them. This CDR3 is 14 amino acids long. The germline gives CDR1 LGHNT, CDR2 FRNRAP. This CDR3 reads CASIPGGVGTEAFF. The CDR3 coding sequence is TGTGCTAGTATTCCAGGAGGGGTGGGCACTGAAGCTTTCTTT.

Turning to this clonotype: A much larger clone lies a single base off, so this may be a read error. The CDR3 reads CASSYPGHETYEQYF. CDR3 in DNA: TGTGCCAGCAGTTACCCGGGACACGAGACCTACGAGCAGTACTTC. This sequence joins TRBV6-5 and TRBJ2-7; the D gene is possibly TRBD1 (6 bases). There are 15 residues in the CDR3. V gave up 2 bases and J gave up 2 bases, with 13 bases separating them. Per germline, CDR1 MNHEY and CDR2 SVGAGI.

The genes are TRBV30 and TRBJ1-1; D unresolved. V was pared by 6 bases and J by 0 bases, with 8 bases between. The CDR3 spans 12 residues. Per germline, CDR1 GTSNPN and CDR2 SVGIG (reference sequence). CDR3 DNA: TGTGCCTGTCAGAGTGTGAACACTGAAGCTTTCTTT. Residues: CACQSVNTEAFF.

Ten or more counts support this clonotype. The CDR3: CSARGPNTEAFF. The CDR3 DNA reads as TGCAGTGCTAGAGGACCGAACACTGAAGCTTTCTTT. This sequence joins TRBV20-1 and TRBJ1-1; D remains unclear. This CDR3 contains 12 residues. The V and J ends lost 1 base and 1 base respectively, with 4 bases between them. Germline lookup yields CDR1 DFQATT and CDR2 SNEGSKA (reference sequence).

This clonotype showed up just once. A junction end diverges from the germline sequence, so it may reflect a read error. The CDR3 is CASSPALQAPYF. The CDR3 bases are TGTGCCAGCAGCCCCGCGCTCCAGGCCCCCTACTTC. The V and J genes are TRBV3-1 and TRBJ1-2; unclear D gene. The CDR3 extends over 12 amino acids. Looked up from germline, CDR1 is LGHDT and CDR2 is YNNKEL (reference sequence).

This clonotype occurred a few times. The V and J genes are TRBV19 and TRBJ1-1; 10 nucleotides line up with TRBD1. Germline CDR1 reads LNHDA; CDR2 reads SQIVND (reference sequence). The junction had 4 bases not matched to a gene; V was cut back by 3 bases and J by 3 bases. The CDR3 is made up of 15 amino acids. The chain's CDR3 is CASSIRQGADTEAFF. The CDR3 DNA follows: TGTGCCAGTAGTATTCGACAGGGGGCGGACACTGAAGCTTTCTTT.

There are many counts of this clonotype. This chain joins TRBV6-5 and TRBJ2-5; 12 bases are shared with TRBD2. The CDR3 is 18 residues long. Germline CDR1 MNHEY, CDR2 SVGAGI. J lost 5 bases, V lost 6 bases, and 16 bases had no gene match. The CDR3 spells CASSRRRPSGGAQETQYF. CDR3 nucleotide sequence: TGTGCCAGCAGCCGCCGTCGCCCTAGCGGGGGGGCTCAGGAGACCCAGTACTTC.

This rearrangement joins TRBV4-2 to TRBJ2-2, with D tentatively TRBD1 or TRBD2 (6 bases each). This CDR3 region has 17 residues. V was trimmed by 4 bases and J by 0 bases, leaving 15 bases between them. Germline V gene data show CDR1 as LGHNA and CDR2 as YNFKEQ. The CDR3 loop reads CASSPYTGASNTGELFF. In nucleotides, the CDR3 is TGTGCCAGCAGCCCATACACGGGGGCCTCGAACACCGGGGAGCTGTTTTTT.

The V and J genes are TRBV30 and TRBJ1-5, with D possibly matching TRBD1 (5 bases). Germline V gene lookup returns CDR1 GTSNPN and CDR2 SVGIG (reference sequence). This CDR3 has 12 residues. Trimming shortened V by 5 bases and J by 7 bases, and 12 bases separated the two germline ends. Here the CDR3 reads CAWSQGAQPQHF. The CDR3 DNA reads TGTGCCTGGTCTCAGGGAGCGCAGCCCCAGCATTTT.

This clonotype was counted at least ten times. The chain couples TRBV30 to TRBJ2-2, with 16 bases matching TRBD2. This CDR3 has 17 amino acids. Per the germline V gene, CDR1 is GTSNPN and CDR2 is SVGIG (reference sequence). Unmatched junction bases numbered 5, after V lost 1 base and J lost 6 bases. DNA for the CDR3: TGTGCCTGGAGTGATTATGGGACTAGCGGGGGGGCCGGGGAGCTGTTTTTT. It is translated as CAWSDYGTSGGAGELFF.

At least ten counts were recorded for this clonotype. V usage is TRBV5-1 and J usage is TRBJ1-1; D is perhaps TRBD1 (6 bases). Per germline, CDR1 SGHRS and CDR2 YFSETQ. CDR3 length: 14 amino acids. V lost 0 bases and J lost 5, with 11 bases in between. The CDR3 is CASSLGRGRTEAFF. The CDR3 DNA is TGCGCCAGCAGCTTGGGCAGGGGACGGACTGAAGCTTTCTTT. Full variable domain (remainder filled in from reference TRBV5-1 and TRBJ1-1): KAGVTQTPRYLIKTRGQQVTLSCSPISGHRSVSWYQQTPGQGLQFLFEYFSETQRNKGNFPGRFSGRQFSNSRSEMNVSTLELGDSALYLCASSLGRGRTEAFFGQGTRLTVV.

At least ten counts were recorded for this clonotype. The chain employs TRBV27 and TRBJ2-7, with 8 bases aligning to TRBD1. J was trimmed by 3 bases and V by 6 bases; bases with no gene match: 10. CDR1 and CDR2 from the germline V gene are MNHEY and SMNVEV (reference sequence). CDR3 length: 15 residues. The CDR3 DNA sequence: TGTGCCAGCAGCATCGGGCAGGGGGCATTCTACGAGCAGTACTTC. This encodes CASSIGQGAFYEQYF.

V usage is TRBV11-2 and J usage is TRBJ1-1; D remains unclear. Trimming took 5 bases from V and 0 from J, leaving 13 bases between them. CDR3 size: 15 residues. Germline V lookup: CDR1 SGHAT, CDR2 FQNNGV. CDR3 region: CASSVLNSLNTEAFF. CDR3 nucleotide sequence: TGTGCCAGCAGCGTCCTCAACAGCCTGAACACTGAAGCTTTCTTT.

The rearrangement uses TRBV5-1 and TRBJ1-1, with D possibly being TRBD1 (5 bases). Germline-derived CDR1 and CDR2 are SGHRS and YFSETQ. V gave up 2 bases and J gave up 8 bases, with 13 bases separating them. The CDR3 is 13 residues long. For the CDR3, the DNA is TGCGCCAGCAGCTTCTCTATGACAGAAGAAGCTTTCTTT. It codes for CASSFSMTEEAFF. The variable domain in full, with the rest retrieved from reference TRBV5-1 and TRBJ1-1, is KAGVTQTPRYLIKTRGQQVTLSCSPISGHRSVSWYQQTPGQGLQFLFEYFSETQRNKGNFPGRFSGRQFSNSRSEMNVSTLELGDSALYLCASSFSMTEEAFFGQGTRLTVV.

This clonotype was picked up many times. The chain combines TRBV6-2 or TRBV6-3 with TRBJ2-7; perhaps TRBD2 as D (5 bases). The CDR3 covers 18 residues. In germline, CDR1 is MNHEY, CDR2 SVGEGT. The V end lost 0 bases, the J end lost 0 bases, and 18 bases lay between the germline ends. The CDR3 region has the DNA TGTGCCAGCAGTTACTCGAGGGTGGGCGGCACGAGCTCCTACGAGCAGTACTTC. Translated, it gives CASSYSRVGGTSSYEQYF.

The CDR3 protein is CASSPPSGLAGNTGELFF. The CDR3 coding sequence is TGTGCCAGCAGCCCCCCATCGGGACTAGCGGGGAACACCGGGGAGCTGTTTTTT. The chain combines TRBV11-2 with TRBJ2-2, with 12 bases fitting TRBD2. The germline V gene has CDR1 SGHAT and CDR2 FQNNGV. The CDR3 covers 18 residues. With 5 bases clipped from V and 1 base from J, the junction kept 8 bases outside the gene matches. The full variable domain, rest sourced from reference TRBV11-2 and TRBJ2-2, is EAGVAQSPRYKIIEKRQSVAFWCNPISGHATLYWYQQILGQGPKLLIQFQNNGVVDDSQLPKDRFSAERLKGVDSTLKIQPAKLEDSAVYLCASSPPSGLAGNTGELFFGEGSRLTVL.